Shown below are 27 T cell receptor beta chains from a single sample sequenced in a study of T cell responses to AZD1222 COVID-19 vaccine. Using immunoSEQ multiplex PCR, the repertoire was profiled, and TCRdb retains in-frame clones only, with some absent. The table lists 150,000 to 200,000 clones, around 93% of them singletons. Sequenced here: peripheral blood, sampled on day 0 of AZD1222 vaccination. These receptors all come from an adult in good health.

This rearrangement joins TRBV27 to TRBJ1-2; 9 bases agree with TRBD1. Germline values: CDR1 MNHEY, CDR2 SMNVEV (reference sequence). The CDR3 sequence is 15 residues long. The V gene end was trimmed by 6 bases and the J gene end by 7 bases; junction bases not matched to a gene: 12. As DNA, the CDR3 is TGTGCCAGCAGCCAACAAACCGGGACAGGGTTTGGCTACACCTTC. It is translated as CASSQQTGTGFGYTF.

V usage is TRBV4-1 and J usage is TRBJ1-4; possibly TRBD1 for D (5 bases). From germline, CDR1 is MGHRA and CDR2 YSYEKL. The CDR3 covers 19 residues. V was pared by 0 bases and J by 3 bases, with 20 bases between. CDR3: CASSQESSLGATPNEKLFF. For the CDR3, the DNA is TGCGCCAGCAGCCAAGAATCATCCTTAGGGGCGACACCTAATGAAAAACTGTTTTTT.

This sequence joins TRBV20-1 and TRBJ1-5, with 10 bases that match TRBD1. The germline V gene has CDR1 DFQATT and CDR2 SNEGSKA (reference sequence). After removal of 3 bases from V and 10 bases from J, the junction contained 9 bases not matched to a gene. This CDR3 has 14 residues. The CDR3 nucleotides are TGCAGTGCTAGTCGGGACAGGGGCGGTTTCCCCCAGCATTTT. Translating it yields CSASRDRGGFPQHF.

The count of this clone is one. The chain links TRBV6-5 to TRBJ1-1; D call uncertain. The CDR3 consists of 13 residues. The V gene lost 6 bases and the J gene lost 0 bases, with 8 bases spanning the gap. From germline, CDR1 is MNHEY and CDR2 SVGAGI. This chain's CDR3 is CASRRAVNTEAFF. The DNA of the CDR3 is TGTGCCAGCAGGAGGGCAGTGAACACTGAAGCTTTCTTT.

This chain connects TRBV6-1 to TRBJ2-1, with D hard to call. The CDR3 loop spans 16 amino acids. Germline-derived CDR1 and CDR2 are MNHNS and SASEGT. V lost 0 bases and J 3 bases, leaving 12 bases between the germline ends. The CDR3, as DNA: TGTGCCAGCAGTGAAGCGACCCTAGGTATCTACAATGAGCAGTTCTTC. The encoded protein is CASSEATLGIYNEQFF.

The chain is built from TRBV24-1 and TRBJ1-3; no firm D call. The germline gives CDR1 KGHDR, CDR2 SFDVKD. The CDR3 spans 11 residues. The V end lost 6 bases, the J end lost 9 bases, and 8 bases lay between the germline ends. This chain's CDR3 is CATSRAGTIYF. The CDR3 DNA is TGTGCCACCAGTAGGGCCGGCACCATATATTTT.

V is TRBV19 and J is TRBJ1-5, with D unclear. The length of the CDR3 is 13 residues. V lost 2 bases and J 6 bases, leaving 8 bases between the germline ends. The germline gives CDR1 LNHDA, CDR2 SQIVND (reference sequence). The CDR3 sequence is CASSIKGRQPQHF. The CDR3 bases are TGTGCCAGTAGTATAAAAGGCCGTCAGCCCCAGCATTTT. Full variable domain (rest looked up from reference TRBV19 and TRBJ1-5): DGGITQSPKYLFRKEGQNVTLSCEQNLNHDAMYWYRQDPGQGLRLIYYSQIVNDFQKGDIAEGYSVSREKKESFPLTVTSAQKNPTAFYLCASSIKGRQPQHFGDGTRLSIL.

The chain couples TRBV15 to TRBJ2-3; 10 bases map to TRBD2. CDR3 length: 14 amino acids. V was clipped by 9 bases and J by 4 bases; unmatched bases: 7. CDR1 is LNHNV, CDR2 YYDKDF, per germline (reference sequence). CDR3 nucleotide sequence: TGTGCCACGACACCTAGCGGGAGCTCAGATACGCAGTATTTT. Translation gives CATTPSGSSDTQYF.

This clone turned up a few times. The chain joins TRBV6-5 to TRBJ1-1; possible D gene TRBD1, 6 bases. Germline CDR1 and CDR2: MNHEY and SVGAGI. The CDR3 is 12 residues long. Trimming pared 5 bases from V and 9 bases from J, leaving 13 bases between. The CDR3 coding sequence is TGTGCCAGCAGTCAGGTACAGGGAAAAGCTTTCTTT. Amino acids: CASSQVQGKAFF.

This clone has a single count. V and J are TRBV28 and TRBJ2-1; D is possibly TRBD1 (5 bases). Germline V gene data show CDR1 as MDHEN and CDR2 as SYDVKM. The V end was cut by 1 base, the J end by 10 bases, with 20 bases between. The CDR3 runs to 16 residues. CDR3 sequence reads: CASSLSSGFSDSEQFF. The DNA of the CDR3 is TGTGCCAGCAGTTTATCGTCAGGCTTCTCCGACAGCGAGCAGTTCTTC.

This chain uses TRBV2 with TRBJ2-3; no clear D gene. Per the germline V gene, CDR1 is SNHLY and CDR2 is FYNNEI. V lost 2 bases, J lost 4 bases, and 10 bases lay in between. The CDR3 totals 14 residues. CDR3 bases: TGTGCCAGCAGTGAACTGGGATGGGCAGATACGCAGTATTTT. Protein product: CASSELGWADTQYF.

Notes on this clone: The sample carries other DNA sequences with the same CDR3. V and J are TRBV6-1 and TRBJ2-3, with 10 bases lining up with TRBD2. The CDR3 contains 15 residues. Germline CDR1 reads MNHNS; CDR2 reads SASEGT. V shed 1 base, J shed 3 bases, and the junction held 1 base outside the gene matches. The CDR3 spells CASSEVAGGTDTQYF. As DNA, the CDR3 is TGTGCCAGCAGTGAAGTAGCGGGAGGAACAGATACGCAGTATTTT.

V gene TRBV19 combines with J gene TRBJ1-5; D gene uncertain. This CDR3 spans 12 amino acids. Germline CDR1 LNHDA, CDR2 SQIVND (reference sequence). Between the trimmed V and J ends, which lost 5 bases and 8 bases, there was a span of 10 bases. Here the CDR3 DNA reads TGTGCCAGTAGTCTTCTTGCGGAGCCCCAGCATTTT. Residues: CASSLLAEPQHF.

The CDR3 reads CSVEYGGITEAFF. CDR3 in DNA: TGCAGCGTTGAGTATGGGGGAATCACTGAAGCTTTCTTT. The chain uses TRBV29-1 and TRBJ1-1; tentatively, D is TRBD1 (5 bases). The germline gives CDR1 SQVTM, CDR2 ANQGSEA. V was clipped by 3 bases and J by 4 bases, with 12 bases between them. This CDR3 has 13 residues.

The chain combines TRBV6-5 with TRBJ2-7, with a possible D match to TRBD2 (5 bases). The ends were cut back, 4 bases at V and 4 bases at J, with 11 bases in the middle. The CDR3 runs to 13 residues. CDR1 and CDR2 from the germline V gene are MNHEY and SVGAGI. CDR3 in amino acids: CASSSPGIYEQYF. The CDR3 DNA is TGTGCCAGCAGTTCCCCGGGGATTTACGAGCAGTACTTC.

The chain joins TRBV25-1 to TRBJ1-6, with D possibly TRBD1 on 6 matching bases. V was shortened by 10 bases and J by 0 bases, with 10 bases between the two germline ends. CDR3 size: 14 residues. Germline CDR1 MGHDK, CDR2 SYGVNS. CDR3 coding DNA: TGTGCCACCACACAGGGCTCCTATAATTCACCCCTCCACTTT. Translated: CATTQGSYNSPLHF. The full variable domain, its missing parts supplied by reference TRBV25-1 and TRBJ1-6, is EADIYQTPRYLVIGTGKKITLECSQTMGHDKMYWYQQDPGMELHLIHYSYGVNSTEKGDLSSESTVSRIRTEHFPLTLESARPSHTSQYLCATTQGSYNSPLHFGNGTRLTVT.

This sequence joins TRBV6-1 and TRBJ2-1; TRBD2 matches 9 bases. Germline loops: CDR1 MNHNS, CDR2 SASEGT. V shed 3 bases and J 6 bases; nucleotides not matched to a gene: 3. CDR3 size: 14 residues. This CDR3 is CASSEKREVNEQFF. As DNA, the CDR3 is TGTGCCAGCAGTGAGAAGCGGGAGGTCAATGAGCAGTTCTTC.

V and J are TRBV23-1 and TRBJ1-2; 7 bases match TRBD1. TRBV23-1 is labeled an ORF, and its function is uncertain. Trimming took 0 bases from V and 6 from J; bases not matched to a gene: 7. CDR3 size: 15 residues. The CDR3 nucleotides are TGCGCCAGCAGTCAATCTAGGGGGCAGGACAATGGCTACACCTTC. It specifies CASSQSRGQDNGYTF.

The table lists this clone with a few counts. One end of the junction fails to match germline, which may point to a read error. The chain couples TRBV7-7 to TRBJ2-2; tentative D call: TRBD1 (5 bases). The CDR3 is made up of 16 amino acids. Germline assignment: CDR1 SSHAT and CDR2 FNYEAQ (reference sequence). The chain's CDR3 is CASSSRAGMNTGELFF. For the CDR3, the DNA is TGTGCTAGCAGCTCCAGGGCAGGCATGAACACCGGGGAGCTGTTTTTT.

The chain joins TRBV19 to TRBJ2-3; 8 bases are a match to TRBD2. Trimming removed 2 bases from V and 5 bases from J; junction bases left unmatched: 3. The CDR3 is 14 residues long. Germline loops: CDR1 LNHDA, CDR2 SQIVND (reference sequence). In DNA form, the CDR3 reads TGTGCCAGTAGTATAAAGCGGGAGTTAGATACGCAGTATTTT. This translates into CASSIKRELDTQYF.

The DNA for the CDR3 is TGTGCCAGCAGCCATTTGTTGTCCGACAGGGGCGACTATGGCTACACCTTC. The encoded protein is CASSHLLSDRGDYGYTF. The chain combines TRBV14 with TRBJ1-2; TRBD1 matches at 8 bases. The CDR3 length is 17 residues. The ends lost 3 bases at V and 3 bases at J; junction bases unmatched: 12. The germline V gene has CDR1 SGHDN and CDR2 FVKESK. Full variable domain (missing parts from reference TRBV14 and TRBJ1-2): EAGVTQFPSHSVIEKGQTVTLRCDPISGHDNLYWYRRVMGKEIKFLLHFVKESKQDESGMPNNRFLAERTGGTYSTLKVQPAELEDSGVYFCASSHLLSDRGDYGYTFGSGTRLTVV.

The CDR3 reads CASSSFGTSGNEQFF. The DNA for the CDR3 is TGTGCCAGCAGTTCATTTGGGACTAGCGGTAATGAGCAGTTCTTC. V usage is TRBV28 and J usage is TRBJ2-1, with TRBD2 matching over 11 bases. The J segment lost 7 bases and the V segment lost 4 bases, leaving 6 bases of the junction unmatched. The CDR3 extends over 15 amino acids. Germline assignment: CDR1 MDHEN and CDR2 SYDVKM.

The rearrangement uses TRBV28 and TRBJ2-1; D may be TRBD2 (6 bases). Germline assignment: CDR1 MDHEN and CDR2 SYDVKM. The CDR3 is made up of 12 amino acids. The V end lost 8 bases, the J end lost 8 bases, and 13 bases lay between the germline ends. The CDR3 protein is CASYSGDHEQFF. The CDR3 coding sequence is TGTGCCAGCTACTCGGGAGACCATGAGCAGTTCTTC.

This chain links TRBV6-5 with TRBJ1-2, with D perhaps TRBD1 (6 bases). Germline CDR1 and CDR2: MNHEY and SVGAGI. CDR3 length: 13 residues. Trimming cost V 2 bases and J 4 bases, with 8 bases left between them. Here the CDR3 reads CASSYGQLYGYTF. CDR3 coding DNA: TGTGCCAGCAGTTACGGACAGCTCTATGGCTACACCTTC.

The rearrangement links TRBV3-1 (or the pseudogene TRBV3-2) to TRBJ1-1, with unresolved D. V gave up 4 bases and J gave up 2 bases, with 8 bases separating them. CDR1 is LGHDT, CDR2 YNNKEL, per germline (reference sequence). The CDR3 is 13 amino acids. The CDR3 DNA sequence: TGTGCCAGCAGCCCTGGACGTAACACTGAAGCTTTCTTT. This codes for CASSPGRNTEAFF.

The V gene is TRBV28, the J gene TRBJ1-5; TRBD1 aligns across 10 bases. The CDR3 length is 15 residues. Trimming at V came to 5 bases and at J to 7 bases, leaving 8 bases not matched to a gene. Germline CDR1 and CDR2: MDHEN and SYDVKM. CDR3 sequence: CASSTGQGERQPQHF. DNA of the CDR3: TGTGCCAGCAGTACCGGACAGGGGGAGAGGCAGCCCCAGCATTTT.

The chain carries TRBV6-4 and TRBJ1-5; D gene unclear. This CDR3 has 18 residues. The ends were cut back, 4 bases at V and 2 bases at J, with 21 bases in the middle. The germline V gene encodes CDR1 MRHNA and CDR2 SNTAGT. The CDR3: CASSASHRDPTGNQPQHF. As DNA, the CDR3 is TGTGCCAGCAGTGCCTCACACCGTGACCCTACTGGCAATCAGCCCCAGCATTTT.